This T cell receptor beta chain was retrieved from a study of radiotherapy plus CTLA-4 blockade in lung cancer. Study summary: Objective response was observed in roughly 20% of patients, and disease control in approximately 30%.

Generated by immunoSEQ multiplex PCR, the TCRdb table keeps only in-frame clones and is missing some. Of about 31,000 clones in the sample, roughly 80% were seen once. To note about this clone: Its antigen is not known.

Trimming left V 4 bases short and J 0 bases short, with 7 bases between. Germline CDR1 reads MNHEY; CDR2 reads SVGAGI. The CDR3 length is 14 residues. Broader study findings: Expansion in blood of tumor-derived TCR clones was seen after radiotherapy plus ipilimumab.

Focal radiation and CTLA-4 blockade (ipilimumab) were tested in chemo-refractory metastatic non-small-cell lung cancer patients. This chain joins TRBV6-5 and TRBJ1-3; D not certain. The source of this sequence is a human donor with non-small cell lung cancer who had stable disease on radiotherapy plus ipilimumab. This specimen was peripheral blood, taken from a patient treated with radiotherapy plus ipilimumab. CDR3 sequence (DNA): TGTGCCAGCAGTTTCAAGAGCTCTGGAAACACCATATATTTT. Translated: CASSFKSSGNTIYF.